A single sample gave rise to the 27 T cell receptor beta chains below, sequenced in a study of control samples from healthy donors and cancer patients. Sequencing used immunoSEQ multiplex PCR; TCRdb keeps in-frame clones, though not all of them. There are a few hundred thousand clones in the sample; over 75% occur only once, and roughly 6.4% lies in the top ten. The sequencing input was PBMCs. Receptors were obtained from a man between 40 and 49 years old with head and neck cancer.

The J gene is TRBJ1-2, the V gene TRBV6-6; D is perhaps TRBD1 (5 bases). CDR3 length: 16 amino acids. Deletions cut 4 bases from V and 0 bases from J, with 15 bases between. The germline CDR1 and CDR2 sequences are MNHNY and SVGAGI (reference sequence). CDR3 nucleotide sequence: TGTGCCAGCAGTTCCCTCCCGGGGGGAGCTAACTATGGCTACACCTTC. Translating gives CASSSLPGGANYGYTF.

The chain is built from TRBV5-1 and TRBJ1-5; D remains unclear. Trimming removed 4 bases from V and 5 bases from J, with 10 bases in between. Germline CDR1 and CDR2: SGHRS and YFSETQ. The CDR3 length is 13 residues. In DNA, the CDR3 is TGCGCCAGCAGCCCGGGAGGAGATCAGCCCCAGCATTTT. Its protein is CASSPGGDQPQHF.

V usage is TRBV5-1 and J usage is TRBJ2-1; unclear D gene. From germline, CDR1 is SGHRS and CDR2 YFSETQ. There are 14 residues in the CDR3. Trimming removed 0 bases at V and 5 bases at J, with 9 bases between. CDR3 protein: CASSLGQAHNEQFF. The CDR3 DNA is TGCGCCAGCAGCTTGGGTCAGGCCCACAATGAGCAGTTCTTC.

The rearrangement joins TRBV28 to TRBJ1-6; possibly TRBD1 for D (5 bases). The V end lost 6 bases, the J end lost 1 base, and 10 bases lay between the germline ends. The CDR3 covers 15 residues. Germline assignment: CDR1 MDHEN and CDR2 SYDVKM. CDR3 sequence: CASRGQGSYNSPLHF. CDR3 nucleotides: TGTGCCAGCAGGGGGCAGGGATCCTATAATTCACCCCTCCACTTT. Drawing the rest from reference TRBV28 and TRBJ1-6, the complete variable domain is DVKVTQSSRYLVKRTGEKVFLECVQDMDHENMFWYRQDPGLGLRLIYFSYDVKMKEKGDIPEGYSVSREKKERFSLILESASTNQTSMYLCASRGQGSYNSPLHFGNGTRLTVT.

The chain uses TRBV4-1 and TRBJ2-1; 11 nucleotides align to TRBD2. V trimming: 2 bases; J trimming: 8 bases; junction bases outside the gene matches: 8. The CDR3 loop spans 16 amino acids. Germline V CDR1 and CDR2: MGHRA, YSYEKL. CDR3 protein: CASSQPLAGGWDEQFF. CDR3 coding DNA: TGCGCCAGCAGCCAACCTCTAGCGGGGGGCTGGGATGAGCAGTTCTTC.

The J gene is TRBJ2-1, the V gene TRBV27; a weak D match, TRBD1 (6 bases). Trimming pared 4 bases from V and 8 bases from J, leaving 15 bases between. Germline V gives CDR1 MNHEY, CDR2 SMNVEV (reference sequence). The CDR3 covers 14 residues. CDR3 region: CASSSAGWGHEQFF. The CDR3 DNA sequence: TGTGCCAGCAGTTCGGCAGGGTGGGGGCATGAGCAGTTCTTC.

The rearrangement joins TRBV6-6 to TRBJ2-4, with D tentatively TRBD1 or TRBD2 (5 bases each). Trimming removed 2 bases at V and 8 bases at J, with 13 bases between. This CDR3 has 14 amino acids. Germline values: CDR1 MNHNY, CDR2 SVGAGI (reference sequence). CDR3 DNA sequence: TGTGCCAGCAGTTACCTGGGGGTAGGGGACATTCAGTACTTC. It specifies CASSYLGVGDIQYF.

The genes are TRBV5-1 and TRBJ2-6; D tentatively reads TRBD1 or TRBD2 (5 bases each). Germline CDR1 and CDR2: SGHRS and YFSETQ. The CDR3 is 16 amino acids. V was cut by 0 bases and J by 0 bases, with 7 bases left in between. The CDR3 region has the DNA TGCGCCAGCAGCTTGGCGGGGACCTCTGGGGCCAACGTCCTGACTTTC. Its protein product is CASSLAGTSGANVLTF.

This clone was seen once. The rearrangement links TRBV6-7 to TRBJ2-5; D is possibly TRBD2 (5 bases). TRBV6-7 is placed among ORFs of uncertain function. The V end was cut by 5 bases, the J end by 5 bases, with 18 bases between. This CDR3 has 15 amino acids. CDR3 sequence reads: CASSPPTGVRETQYF. The CDR3 nucleotides read TGTGCCAGCAGTCCCCCGACCGGGGTTCGGGAGACCCAGTACTTC.

The CDR3: CASSLGTGESIQYF. Written as DNA, the CDR3 is TGCGCCAGCAGCTTGGGGACAGGGGAGAGCATTCAGTACTTC. This chain links TRBV5-1 with TRBJ2-4, with 9 bases fitting TRBD1. The CDR3 runs to 14 residues. The junction had 4 bases not matched to a gene; V was cut back by 0 bases and J by 9 bases. CDR1 and CDR2 (germline): SGHRS, YFSETQ.

This rearrangement joins TRBV3-1 (or the pseudogene TRBV3-2) to TRBJ1-2, with no clear D. The CDR3 is made up of 13 amino acids. Trimming took off 1 base at V and 8 bases at J, with 11 bases between the two ends. From germline, CDR1 is LGHDT and CDR2 YNNKEL (reference sequence). The CDR3 protein is CASSQGDWGGYTF. DNA of the CDR3: TGTGCCAGCAGCCAAGGGGATTGGGGAGGCTACACCTTC.

CDR3 DNA: TGTGCCAGTACCCTGGGACAGGGGCGAGTAGCTTTCTTT. Amino acids: CASTLGQGRVAFF. The V gene is TRBV19, the J gene TRBJ1-1, with 10 bases identical to TRBD1. Trimming removed 7 bases from V and 10 bases from J; junction bases left unmatched: 9. Germline CDR1 reads LNHDA; CDR2 reads SQIVND (reference sequence). CDR3 size: 13 residues.

V gene TRBV19 combines with J gene TRBJ1-3; weak D call: TRBD1 (5 bases). The CDR3 covers 15 residues. Germline assignment: CDR1 LNHDA and CDR2 SQIVND (reference sequence). V lost 5 bases to trimming and J lost 3 bases, with 14 bases between them. Written as DNA, the CDR3 is TGTGCCAGTAGTTTCAACGCAGGGAGTGGAAACACCATATATTTT. Its translation is CASSFNAGSGNTIYF.

This clone was recorded only once. V usage is TRBV28 and J usage is TRBJ1-1; D gene uncertain. Germline V gene lookup returns CDR1 MDHEN and CDR2 SYDVKM. The CDR3 runs 15 residues. V lost 4 bases and J 5 bases, leaving 17 bases between the germline ends. In DNA, the CDR3 is TGTGCCAGCAGTTGGGGTGCCCTGGACTGGACTGAAGCTTTCTTT. It specifies CASSWGALDWTEAFF.

The V and J genes are TRBV18 and TRBJ1-5, with D possibly being TRBD1 (6 bases). The germline CDR1 and CDR2 sequences are KGHSH and LQKENI. Trimming took off 6 bases at V and 1 base at J, with 16 bases between the two ends. The CDR3 covers 16 residues. CDR3 in amino acids: CASSQGQPVSNQPQHF. In DNA, the CDR3 is TGTGCCAGCTCCCAAGGACAGCCCGTCAGCAATCAGCCCCAGCATTTT.

The genes are TRBV7-2 and TRBJ2-7; D is unresolved. Germline V lookup: CDR1 SGHTA, CDR2 FQGNSA. The ends were cut back, 7 bases at V and 3 bases at J, with 7 bases in the middle. This CDR3 is 11 amino acids long. CDR3 sequence (DNA): TGTGCCAGCACCAACCTCTACGAGCAGTACTTC. Translated: CASTNLYEQYF.

CDR3 nucleotide sequence: TGTGCCAGCAATTCCCACGGAGCCTACGAGCAGTACTTC. Its translation: CASNSHGAYEQYF. V and J are TRBV7-2 and TRBJ2-7; no definite D call. Trimming shortened V by 7 bases and J by 2 bases, and 12 bases separated the two germline ends. In germline, CDR1 is SGHTA, CDR2 FQGNSA. The CDR3 is 13 residues long.

The CDR3 DNA reads TGTGCCAGCAGTCTCTCGGTAGGGCCCGAGCAGTACTTC. As protein: CASSLSVGPEQYF. The chain recombines TRBV27 with TRBJ2-7; D remains unclear. V gave up 5 bases and J gave up 6 bases, with 14 bases separating them. CDR3 size: 13 residues. Germline CDR1 and CDR2: MNHEY and SMNVEV (reference sequence).

Only a few counts were recorded for this clone. This rearrangement joins TRBV3-1 (or the pseudogene TRBV3-2) to TRBJ1-6; no clear D gene. This CDR3 has 15 amino acids. Trimming shortened V by 0 bases and J by 7 bases, and 10 bases separated the two germline ends. CDR1 is LGHDT and CDR2 is YNNKEL in the germline V gene (reference sequence). Here the CDR3 DNA reads TGTGCCAGCAGCCAAGACAACAGTCCGAATTCACCCCTCCACTTT. Protein sequence: CASSQDNSPNSPLHF.

Only one count was recorded for this clone. This chain joins TRBV7-3 and TRBJ1-2; TRBD1 might be the D (6 bases). Per germline, CDR1 SGHTA and CDR2 FQGTGA. The CDR3 is 15 amino acids. V lost 5 bases to trimming and J lost 7 bases, with 20 bases between them. The CDR3 bases are TGTGCCAGCAGCCAACAGCCCCCAGGGGCGGGTGGCTACACCTTC. Protein sequence: CASSQQPPGAGGYTF.

The chain has TRBV4-2 and TRBJ2-7; 9 bases align to TRBD2. The CDR3 spans 15 residues. J was trimmed by 4 bases and V by 1 base; bases with no gene match: 5. The germline V gene encodes CDR1 LGHNA and CDR2 YNFKEQ. The CDR3 DNA reads TGTGCCAGCAGCCAAGGACTAGCGGACAAATACGAGCAGTACTTC. It specifies CASSQGLADKYEQYF.

The rearrangement joins TRBV27 to TRBJ2-3; TRBD1 aligns across 7 bases. CDR3 length: 12 residues. V trimming: 6 bases; J trimming: 14 bases; junction bases outside the gene matches: 11. The V gene's germline CDR1 is MNHEY and CDR2 SMNVEV (reference sequence). The CDR3 bases are TGTGCCAGCAGACCGGCCCCACAGGGGTGGTATTTT. Amino acid sequence: CASRPAPQGWYF.

CDR3 coding DNA: TGCGCCAGCAGCCGCACGGAGGGACTAGCGGACTACAATGAGCAGTTCTTC. It specifies CASSRTEGLADYNEQFF. The V gene is TRBV5-1, the J gene TRBJ2-1; 11 bases match TRBD2. V lost 4 bases, J lost 3 bases, and 9 bases stayed unmatched. The germline V gene has CDR1 SGHRS and CDR2 YFSETQ. The CDR3 length is 17 residues.

The chain employs TRBV6-5 and TRBJ1-1, with no clear D. V dropped 6 bases and J dropped 5 bases, with 19 bases sitting between them. The CDR3 is 15 residues long. Germline-derived CDR1 and CDR2 are MNHEY and SVGAGI. CDR3 sequence (DNA): TGTGCCAGCAGGAAAAAGGGCCGGCTTGGGACTGAAGCTTTCTTT. Residues: CASRKKGRLGTEAFF.

The rearrangement links TRBV3-1 (or the pseudogene TRBV3-2) to TRBJ1-2; 10 nucleotides agree with TRBD1. This CDR3 has 14 amino acids. CDR1 and CDR2 from the germline V gene are LGHDT and YNNKEL (reference sequence). With V trimmed by 4 bases and J by 8 bases, 7 bases remained unmatched. CDR3 bases: TGTGCCAGCAGCCCGCGACAGGGGGCCGGGGGCTACACCTTC. Amino acid sequence: CASSPRQGAGGYTF.

A single count supports this clone. J is TRBJ2-1 and V is TRBV9; possibly TRBD1 for D (5 bases). The germline gives CDR1 SGDLS, CDR2 YYNGEE. V shed 3 bases and J shed 6 bases, with 13 bases lying between them. This CDR3 contains 14 residues. CDR3 amino acids: CASSGSLRVNEQFF. CDR3 sequence (DNA): TGTGCCAGCAGCGGGTCACTCAGGGTCAATGAGCAGTTCTTC.

The CDR3 region has the DNA TGTGCCAGTGTGGGGACGGGGGCTGAAAAACTGTTTTTT. This sequence encodes CASVGTGAEKLFF. The chain recombines TRBV5-8 with TRBJ1-4, with D perhaps TRBD1 (6 bases). The CDR3 length is 13 residues. V shed 8 bases and J shed 7 bases, with 15 bases lying between them. Germline assignment: CDR1 SGHTS and CDR2 YDEGEE.